This T cell receptor (beta chain) came from a study of cytomegalovirus exposure and HLA in healthy donors. In the PCR, 60 Vbeta and 13 Jbeta primers were used. Only in-frame clones appear in the TCRdb table, and some are missing; sequencing was by immunoSEQ multiplex PCR. In the table there are about 150,000 clones, about 61% of which are singletons. The V segment lost 5 bases and the J segment 0 bases; nucleotides outside the gene matches: 7. Per germline, CDR1 SGHKS and CDR2 YYEKEE (reference sequence). This CDR3 is built from 15 residues. V and J are TRBV5-5 and TRBJ2-7; 8 bases line up with TRBD1. Sequencing was carried out using PBMCs. The clonotype was recovered from a woman aged 40 to 50 in good health and CMV-seronegative. The CDR3 region is CASRLRTGGSYEQYF. CDR3 in DNA: TGTGCCAGCAGGCTCAGAACAGGGGGCTCCTACGAGCAGTACTTC.